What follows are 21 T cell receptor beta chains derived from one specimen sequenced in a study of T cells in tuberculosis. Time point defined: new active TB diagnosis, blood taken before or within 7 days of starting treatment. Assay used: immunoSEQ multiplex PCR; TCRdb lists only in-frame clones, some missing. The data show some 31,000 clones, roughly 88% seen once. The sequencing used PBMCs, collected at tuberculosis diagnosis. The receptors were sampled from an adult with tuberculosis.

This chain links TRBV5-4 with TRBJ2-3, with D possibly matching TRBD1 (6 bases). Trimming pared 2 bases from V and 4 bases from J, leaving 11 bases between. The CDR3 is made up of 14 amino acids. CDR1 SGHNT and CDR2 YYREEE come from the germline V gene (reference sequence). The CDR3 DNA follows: TGTGCCAGCAGCTTCGCCAGGGGTGCAGATACGCAGTATTTT. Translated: CASSFARGADTQYF.

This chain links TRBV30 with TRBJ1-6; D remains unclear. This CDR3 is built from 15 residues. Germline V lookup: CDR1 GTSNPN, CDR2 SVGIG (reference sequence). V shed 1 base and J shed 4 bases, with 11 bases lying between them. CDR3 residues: CAWSATGLYNSPLHF. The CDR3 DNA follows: TGTGCCTGGAGTGCGACGGGGTTGTATAATTCACCCCTCCACTTT.

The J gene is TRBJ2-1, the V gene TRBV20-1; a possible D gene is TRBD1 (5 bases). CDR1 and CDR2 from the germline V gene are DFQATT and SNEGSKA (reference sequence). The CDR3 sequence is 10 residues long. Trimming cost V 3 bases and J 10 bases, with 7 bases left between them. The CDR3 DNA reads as TGCAGTGCTAGTGGGGCGGAGCAGTTCTTC. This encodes CSASGAEQFF.

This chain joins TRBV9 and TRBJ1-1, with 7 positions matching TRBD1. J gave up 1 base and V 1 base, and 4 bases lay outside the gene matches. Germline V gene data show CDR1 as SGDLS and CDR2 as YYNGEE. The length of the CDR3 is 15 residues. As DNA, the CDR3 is TGTGCCAGCAGCGTAATTAGACAGGGGAACACTGAAGCTTTCTTT. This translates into CASSVIRQGNTEAFF.

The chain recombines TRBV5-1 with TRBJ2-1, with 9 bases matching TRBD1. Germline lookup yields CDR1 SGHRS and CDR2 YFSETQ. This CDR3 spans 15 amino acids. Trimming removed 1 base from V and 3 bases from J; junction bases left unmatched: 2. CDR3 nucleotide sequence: TGCGCCAGCAGCTTGAGGGGACAGGGCTACAATGAGCAGTTCTTC. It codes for CASSLRGQGYNEQFF.

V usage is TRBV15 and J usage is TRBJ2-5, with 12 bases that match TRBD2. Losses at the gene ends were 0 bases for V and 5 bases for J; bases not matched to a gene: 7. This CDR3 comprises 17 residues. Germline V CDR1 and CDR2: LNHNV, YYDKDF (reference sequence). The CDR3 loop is CATSRDRLAGGGETQYF. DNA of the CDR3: TGTGCCACCAGCAGAGATCGGCTAGCGGGAGGGGGGGAGACCCAGTACTTC.

CDR3 coding DNA: TGTGCCAGCAGCTTCCGATTAGCCTACGAGCAGTACTTC. Amino acid sequence: CASSFRLAYEQYF. The chain carries TRBV7-8 and TRBJ2-7; no definite D call. This CDR3 is built from 13 residues. Germline V CDR1 and CDR2: SGHVS, FQNEAQ. V lost 3 bases to trimming and J lost 2 bases, with 8 bases between them.

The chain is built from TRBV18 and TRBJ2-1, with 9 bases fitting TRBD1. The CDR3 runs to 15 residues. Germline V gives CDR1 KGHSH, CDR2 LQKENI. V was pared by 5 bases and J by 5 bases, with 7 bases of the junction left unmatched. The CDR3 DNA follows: TGTGCCAGCTCAGCTCACAGGGGGCAGAACAATGAGCAGTTCTTC. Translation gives CASSAHRGQNNEQFF.

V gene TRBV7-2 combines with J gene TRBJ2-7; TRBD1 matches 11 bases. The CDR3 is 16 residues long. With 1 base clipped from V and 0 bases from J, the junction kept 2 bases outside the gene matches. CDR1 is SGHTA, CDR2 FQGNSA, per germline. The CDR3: CASSLGTGGSSYEQYF. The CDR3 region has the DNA TGTGCCAGCAGCTTAGGGACAGGGGGCTCCTCCTACGAGCAGTACTTC. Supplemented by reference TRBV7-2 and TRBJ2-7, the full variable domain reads GAGVSQSPSNKVTEKGKDVELRCDPISGHTALYWYRQSLGQGLEFLIYFQGNSAPDKSGLPSDRFSAERTGGSVSTLTIQRTQQEDSAVYLCASSLGTGGSSYEQYFGPGTRLTVT.

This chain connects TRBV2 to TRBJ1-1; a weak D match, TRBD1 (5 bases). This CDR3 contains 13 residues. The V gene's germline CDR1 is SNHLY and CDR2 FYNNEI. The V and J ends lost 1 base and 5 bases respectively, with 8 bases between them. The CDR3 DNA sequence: TGTGCCAGCAGTGAAGTCAGGGTTACTGAAGCTTTCTTT. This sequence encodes CASSEVRVTEAFF.

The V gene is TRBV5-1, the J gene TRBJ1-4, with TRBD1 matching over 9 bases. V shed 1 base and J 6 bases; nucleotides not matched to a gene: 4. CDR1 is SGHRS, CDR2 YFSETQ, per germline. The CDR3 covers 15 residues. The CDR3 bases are TGCGCCAGCAGCTTGTACAGGGGGCTGGATGAAAAACTGTTTTTT. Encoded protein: CASSLYRGLDEKLFF.

The CDR3 DNA sequence: TGTGCCAGCAGATTCGACAGGGGGCGAGCCTATGGCTACACCTTC. Translating it yields CASRFDRGRAYGYTF. The V and J genes are TRBV6-5 and TRBJ1-2, with 10 bases fitting TRBD1. This CDR3 contains 15 residues. Per germline, CDR1 MNHEY and CDR2 SVGAGI. Trimming took 6 bases from V and 4 from J; bases not matched to a gene: 8.

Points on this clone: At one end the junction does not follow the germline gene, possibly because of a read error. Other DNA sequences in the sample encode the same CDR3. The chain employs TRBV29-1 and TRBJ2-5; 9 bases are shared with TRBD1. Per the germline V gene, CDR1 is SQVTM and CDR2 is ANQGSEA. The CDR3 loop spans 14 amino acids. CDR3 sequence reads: CSVATGGIRETQYF. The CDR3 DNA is TGCAGTGTTGCAACAGGGGGCATTAGGGAGACCCAGTACTTC.

CDR3 protein: CASRYNTRNTEAFF. For the CDR3, the DNA is TGTGCCAGCAGGTACAATACACGGAACACTGAAGCTTTCTTT. The genes are TRBV4-2 and TRBJ1-1; unclear D gene. This CDR3 contains 14 residues. V was shortened by 6 bases and J by 1 base, with 12 bases between the two germline ends. Germline lookup yields CDR1 LGHNA and CDR2 YNFKEQ.

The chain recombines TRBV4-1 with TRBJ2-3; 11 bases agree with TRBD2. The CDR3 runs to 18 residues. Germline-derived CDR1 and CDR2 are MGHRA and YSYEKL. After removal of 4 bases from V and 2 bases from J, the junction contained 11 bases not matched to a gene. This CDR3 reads CASSPPPASGRPTDTQYF. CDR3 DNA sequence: TGCGCCAGCAGCCCGCCTCCGGCTAGCGGGAGGCCCACAGATACGCAGTATTTT.

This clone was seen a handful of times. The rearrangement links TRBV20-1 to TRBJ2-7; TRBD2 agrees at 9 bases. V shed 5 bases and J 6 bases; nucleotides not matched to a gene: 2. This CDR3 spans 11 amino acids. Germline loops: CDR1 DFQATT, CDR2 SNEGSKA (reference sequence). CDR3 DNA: TGCAGTGCTGCTAGCGGGGTCGAGCAGTACTTC. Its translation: CSAASGVEQYF.

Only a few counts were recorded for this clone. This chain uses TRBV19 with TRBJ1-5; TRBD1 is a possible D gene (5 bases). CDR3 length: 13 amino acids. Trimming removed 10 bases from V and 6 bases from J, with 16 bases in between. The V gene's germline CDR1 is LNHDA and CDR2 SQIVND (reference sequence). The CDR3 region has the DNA TGTGCCAAATCAACCAGGGTTTCTCAGCCCCAGCATTTT. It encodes CAKSTRVSQPQHF. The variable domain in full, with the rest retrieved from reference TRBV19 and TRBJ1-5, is DGGITQSPKYLFRKEGQNVTLSCEQNLNHDAMYWYRQDPGQGLRLIYYSQIVNDFQKGDIAEGYSVSREKKESFPLTVTSAQKNPTAFYLCAKSTRVSQPQHFGDGTRLSIL.

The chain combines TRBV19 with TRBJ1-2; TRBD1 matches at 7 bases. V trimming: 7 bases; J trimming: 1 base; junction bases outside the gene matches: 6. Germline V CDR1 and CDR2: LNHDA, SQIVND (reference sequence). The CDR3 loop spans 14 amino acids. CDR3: CASTDRSVNYGYTF. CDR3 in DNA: TGTGCCAGTACGGACAGGTCCGTTAACTATGGCTACACCTTC.

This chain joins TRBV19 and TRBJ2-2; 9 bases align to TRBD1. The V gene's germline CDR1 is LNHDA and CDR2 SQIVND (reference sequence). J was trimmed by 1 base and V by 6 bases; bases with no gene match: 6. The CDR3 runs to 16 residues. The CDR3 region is CASSPPDRGNTGELFF. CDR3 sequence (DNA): TGTGCCAGTAGCCCCCCGGACAGGGGGAACACCGGGGAGCTGTTTTTT. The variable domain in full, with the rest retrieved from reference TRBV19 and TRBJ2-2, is DGGITQSPKYLFRKEGQNVTLSCEQNLNHDAMYWYRQDPGQGLRLIYYSQIVNDFQKGDIAEGYSVSREKKESFPLTVTSAQKNPTAFYLCASSPPDRGNTGELFFGEGSRLTVL.

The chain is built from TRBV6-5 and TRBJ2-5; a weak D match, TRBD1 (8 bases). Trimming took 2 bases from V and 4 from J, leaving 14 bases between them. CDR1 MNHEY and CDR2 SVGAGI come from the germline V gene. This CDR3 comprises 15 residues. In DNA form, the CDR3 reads TGTGCCAGCAGTTACGGACAGGGAGGGGGAGAGACCCAGTACTTC. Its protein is CASSYGQGGGETQYF.

CDR3 loop: CASSIGTASPLHF. For the CDR3, the DNA is TGTGCCAGTAGTATTGGGACAGCTTCACCCCTCCACTTT. The J gene is TRBJ1-6, the V gene TRBV19; 7 bases line up with TRBD1. The trim removed 3 bases at V and 9 bases at J, leaving 2 bases unmatched. CDR1 is LNHDA, CDR2 SQIVND, per germline (reference sequence). The CDR3 contains 13 residues.